A selection of T cell receptor beta chains follows, all from one sample in a study. TCRdb processed the RT-PCR reads anew with MiXCR; each CDR3 protein has one entry. The sample records almost 700,000 distinct CDR3 sequences, approximately 15% being singletons. The sample taken for sequencing was memory CD4+ T cells from blood. The receptor source for this set is a female donor in good health, serving as a healthy control. CDR3s include the opening cysteine and the closing phenylalanine or tryptophan. Each record gives: V gene, clone size, CDR3 protein. The size field is filled for only some rows; it gives once, few, many or a size class.

v_call: TRBV6-2/TRBV6-3
clone_size: NA
cdr3_aa: CASSSRTSNQPQHF

v_call: TRBV14
clone_size: NA
cdr3_aa: CASSQGVSSTDTQYF

v_call: TRBV29-1
clone_size: many
cdr3_aa: CSVEIRDIQYF

v_call: TRBV11-2
clone_size: NA
cdr3_aa: CASSLADGGNYGYTF

v_call: TRBV20-1
clone_size: few
cdr3_aa: CSASAGGPWETQYF

v_call: TRBV20-1
clone_size: few
cdr3_aa: CSASQGNGYTF

v_call: TRBV3-1
clone_size: NA
cdr3_aa: CASRPTTAIGDYGYTF

v_call: TRBV5-6
clone_size: NA
cdr3_aa: CASGRLAGERETQYF

v_call: TRBV12-3/TRBV12-4
clone_size: few
cdr3_aa: CASSSTAQTDTQYF

v_call: TRBV4-3
clone_size: NA
cdr3_aa: CASSQDRAATRSNEQFF

v_call: TRBV27
clone_size: many
cdr3_aa: CASSFWLAGYNEQFF

v_call: TRBV6-6
clone_size: many
cdr3_aa: CASTPGPGQGLTGELFF

v_call: TRBV12-3/TRBV12-4
clone_size: many
cdr3_aa: CASSLAQGGAETQYF

v_call: TRBV7-2
clone_size: NA
cdr3_aa: CASSYLAGGPDEQFF

v_call: TRBV19
clone_size: few
cdr3_aa: CASSTAGRQPQHF

v_call: TRBV20-1
clone_size: NA
cdr3_aa: CSAGDGGAEDTQYF

v_call: TRBV3-1
clone_size: many
cdr3_aa: CASSQERGTGLSNQPQHF

v_call: TRBV7-8
clone_size: few
cdr3_aa: CASGVESANYGYTF

v_call: TRBV20-1
clone_size: NA
cdr3_aa: CSASHLTGGYGYTF

v_call: TRBV5-1
clone_size: NA
cdr3_aa: CASSSSTSSDTQYF

v_call: TRBV20-1
clone_size: NA
cdr3_aa: CSALLSGANVLTF

v_call: TRBV20-1
clone_size: NA
cdr3_aa: CSTEGGAYEQYF

v_call: TRBV27
clone_size: few
cdr3_aa: CASRNGGVQETQYF

v_call: TRBV20-1
clone_size: many
cdr3_aa: CSARDRLRVWTEAFF

v_call: TRBV10-3
clone_size: few
cdr3_aa: CAISESKVQSGANVLTF

v_call: TRBV6-1
clone_size: few
cdr3_aa: CASRDRRFYEQYF